The 32 T cell receptor beta chains reported below all come from one sample, sequenced in a study of breast tumors, draining lymph nodes, adjacent tissues. TCRdb itself ran the multiplex PCR reads through MiXCR, one entry per CDR3 protein. The repertoire holds nearly 200,000 distinct CDR3 sequences, with roughly 29% as singletons. Axillary draining lymph nodes of breast cancer patients supplied the node samples. Sequencing used axillary lymph node tissue. The receptors were gathered from a female donor with breast cancer. Some clones in this sample may be carry-over from other donors' samples.

Ten or more counts support this clonotype. The J gene is TRBJ1-4, the V gene TRBV20-1; 9 nucleotides line up with TRBD1. The CDR3 consists of 12 residues. Trimming took 4 bases from V and 14 from J; bases not matched to a gene: 8. Germline CDR1 is DFQATT and CDR2 is SNEGSKA (reference sequence). The CDR3, as DNA: TGCAGTGCTATGGGACAGGGACGCACGCTGTTTTTT. It is translated as CSAMGQGRTLFF.

In this sample, this clonotype turned up many times. This chain connects TRBV20-1 to TRBJ2-3; 10 bases are a match to TRBD1. CDR1 is DFQATT, CDR2 SNEGSKA, per germline (reference sequence). With 0 bases clipped from V and 1 base from J, the junction kept 16 bases outside the gene matches. The CDR3 is made up of 20 amino acids. Here the CDR3 reads CSARDFTLSSGTGGTDTQYF. For the CDR3, the DNA is TGCAGTGCTAGAGATTTCACCCTTTCCTCCGGGACAGGGGGCACAGATACGCAGTATTTT.

Ten or more counts support this clonotype. This chain connects TRBV5-1 to TRBJ2-3; 8 bases align to TRBD2. CDR1 and CDR2 from the germline V gene are SGHRS and YFSETQ. The CDR3 loop spans 14 amino acids. Trimming cost V 4 bases and J 5 bases; bases outside gene matches: 6. The DNA for the CDR3 is TGCGCCAGCAGCAGCGGGGGTGGGGAAGATACGCAGTATTTT. This translates into CASSSGGGEDTQYF. Based on the CDR3 plus reference TRBV5-1 and TRBJ2-3, the full variable domain is KAGVTQTPRYLIKTRGQQVTLSCSPISGHRSVSWYQQTPGQGLQFLFEYFSETQRNKGNFPGRFSGRQFSNSRSEMNVSTLELGDSALYLCASSSGGGEDTQYFGPGTRLTVL.

This clonotype was seen just once. This may be a read error, as it is one base from a much larger clone. The genes are TRBV4-1 and TRBJ1-2; D remains ambiguous. Germline V gene lookup returns CDR1 MGHRA and CDR2 YSYEKL. The CDR3 extends over 14 amino acids. Trimming pared 1 base from V and 0 bases from J, leaving 6 bases between. The CDR3 DNA sequence: TGCGCCAGCAGCCAAGCTGGTACTAACTATGGCTACACCTTC. The encoded protein is CASSQAGTNYGYTF.

In this sample, this clonotype turned up many times. The gene calls are TRBV7-9 and TRBJ2-5, with a possible D match to TRBD1 (6 bases). Looked up from germline, CDR1 is SEHNR and CDR2 is FQNEAQ (reference sequence). The germline V and J ends were trimmed by 5 bases and 0 bases, with 10 bases remaining between them. This CDR3 contains 14 residues. The CDR3 spells CASSMTGNQETQYF. CDR3 nucleotides: TGTGCCAGCAGCATGACAGGCAACCAAGAGACCCAGTACTTC.

The chain links TRBV29-1 to TRBJ1-2; TRBD1 is a possible D gene (6 bases). Trimming shortened V by 7 bases and J by 5 bases, and 17 bases separated the two germline ends. The CDR3 sequence is 13 residues long. Germline V gene lookup returns CDR1 SQVTM and CDR2 ANQGSEA. In DNA, the CDR3 is TGCAGCGCGGGAGGGGGATTCGGGTATGGCTACACCTTC. Translated, it gives CSAGGGFGYGYTF.

This clonotype was seen a few times. The V gene is TRBV2, the J gene TRBJ1-1, with D possibly matching TRBD1 (6 bases). The ends were cut back, 5 bases at V and 5 bases at J, with 15 bases in the middle. Germline CDR1 SNHLY, CDR2 FYNNEI. There are 14 residues in the CDR3. This CDR3 is CASSNNRDSTEAFF. CDR3 nucleotides: TGTGCCAGCAGTAACAACAGGGACTCAACTGAAGCTTTCTTT.

This clonotype was found many times. The chain has TRBV6-2 or TRBV6-3 and TRBJ2-1; TRBD2 matches at 7 bases. This CDR3 has 15 amino acids. Germline V CDR1 and CDR2: MNHEY, SVGEGT. Germline trimming cut 1 base from V and 4 bases from J; bases unmatched to any gene: 4. The CDR3 reads CASSYWQGGYNEQFF. In DNA form, the CDR3 reads TGTGCCAGCAGTTACTGGCAGGGAGGGTACAATGAGCAGTTCTTC.

This clonotype has a count of ten or more. A read error may produce the germline difference seen at one junction end. V is TRBV7-2 and J is TRBJ2-6, with a weak D call TRBD1 (5 bases). The germline gives CDR1 SGHTA, CDR2 FQGNSA. The CDR3 is 15 amino acids. Here the CDR3 reads CASSLVQSGANVLPF. In nucleotides, the CDR3 is TGTGCCAGCAGCTTAGTACAGTCTGGGGCCAACGTCCTGCCTTTC.

The CDR3 region is CASSRTTSGSTDTQYF. DNA for the CDR3: TGCGCCAGCAGCCGGACGACTAGCGGGAGCACAGATACGCAGTATTTT. J is TRBJ2-3 and V is TRBV4-1, with 10 bases matching TRBD2. V shed 4 bases, J shed 0 bases, and the junction held 4 bases outside the gene matches. CDR3 length equals 16 residues. Germline assignment: CDR1 MGHRA and CDR2 YSYEKL.

In this sample, this clonotype turned up many times. V usage is TRBV6-2 or TRBV6-3 and J usage is TRBJ1-5, with 7 bases lining up with TRBD1. Germline V gene lookup returns CDR1 MNHEY and CDR2 SVGEGT. The CDR3 covers 15 residues. The trim removed 6 bases at V and 7 bases at J, leaving 12 bases unmatched. DNA for the CDR3: TGTGCCAGCAGGGGGTTTGACAGGGAGGGGCAGCCCCAGCATTTT. Translated, it gives CASRGFDREGQPQHF.

Comment on this clonotype: A much larger clone lies one base from this, so it may be a read error. The chain links TRBV6-1 to TRBJ2-5; 8 bases match TRBD2. The junction had 22 bases not matched to a gene; V was cut back by 7 bases and J by 9 bases. Germline CDR1 and CDR2: MNHNS and SASEGT. The CDR3 contains 17 residues. The CDR3 protein is CASTRVAGRSAVGAQYF. CDR3 bases: TGTGCCAGCACGAGAGTAGCGGGGCGATCAGCGGTAGGGGCCCAGTACTTC.

The chain couples TRBV18 to TRBJ1-6; D possibly corresponds to TRBD1 (6 bases). The CDR3 totals 14 residues. V lost 6 bases, J lost 7 bases, and 13 bases lay in between. Germline V lookup: CDR1 KGHSH, CDR2 LQKENI. This CDR3 reads CASSLDSTNSPLHF. In DNA form, the CDR3 reads TGTGCCAGCTCCCTGGACAGTACCAATTCACCCCTCCACTTT.

This clonotype was picked up many times. The gene calls are TRBV6-5 and TRBJ1-6; 7 bases match TRBD1. Germline CDR1 reads MNHEY; CDR2 reads SVGAGI. The CDR3 sequence is 14 residues long. After removal of 5 bases from V and 10 bases from J, the junction contained 8 bases not matched to a gene. The DNA of the CDR3 is TGTGCCAGCAGTCCCCGACAGGGAGGATCACCCCTCCACTTT. Protein product: CASSPRQGGSPLHF.

This clonotype was detected ten times or more. The V gene is TRBV2, the J gene TRBJ1-2; D perhaps matches TRBD1 (6 bases). The CDR3 length is 14 residues. Germline loops: CDR1 SNHLY, CDR2 FYNNEI. Between the trimmed V and J ends, which lost 7 bases and 5 bases, there was a span of 17 bases. CDR3 DNA sequence: TGTGCCAGCAAGGGACACCAGAATGGGTATGGCTACACCTTC. This gives the protein CASKGHQNGYGYTF.

This clonotype was picked up a small number of times. The chain links TRBV18 to TRBJ1-4; D unclear. This CDR3 has 15 residues. The V gene lost 0 bases and the J gene lost 7 bases, with 12 bases spanning the gap. Germline CDR1 reads KGHSH; CDR2 reads LQKENI. CDR3: CASSPPGAWGEKLFF. The CDR3 DNA follows: TGTGCCAGCTCACCACCCGGAGCCTGGGGTGAAAAACTGTTTTTT.

In this sample, this clonotype turned up many times. V gene TRBV20-1 combines with J gene TRBJ1-2; D remains unclear. Germline lookup yields CDR1 DFQATT and CDR2 SNEGSKA (reference sequence). Trimming shortened V by 5 bases and J by 3 bases, and 22 bases separated the two germline ends. This CDR3 has 16 amino acids. CDR3 bases: TGCAGTGCTGTTGATCAAGGTCAAGGCACCCACTATGGCTACACCTTC. This translates into CSAVDQGQGTHYGYTF.

Details on this clonotype: A much larger clone lies one base from this, so it may be a read error. This chain uses TRBV6-6 with TRBJ1-3; 8 bases line up with TRBD1. J was trimmed by 5 bases and V by 5 bases; bases with no gene match: 5. Germline V gene sequence: CDR1 MNHNY, CDR2 SVGAGI (reference sequence). There are 14 residues in the CDR3. The DNA of the CDR3 is TGTGCCAGCAGTCCGGGGACAGGCAGAAACACCATATATTTT. This encodes CASSPGTGRNTIYF.

Details on this clonotype: This CDR3 fails to terminate in the conserved phenylalanine or tryptophan, so it likely reflects a read error. The chain is built from TRBV15 and TRBJ1-2; weak D call: TRBD1 (5 bases). This CDR3 region has 13 residues. CDR1 and CDR2 from the germline V gene are LNHNV and YYDKDF (reference sequence). Deletions cut 9 bases from V and 4 bases from J, with 15 bases between. CDR3 in amino acids: CATSPGRTYGYTL. For the CDR3, the DNA is TGTGCCACTAGCCCGGGACGTACCTATGGCTACACCTTA.

This clonotype was detected only a few times. The CDR3 sequence is CASMAGLGEDEQFF. DNA for the CDR3: TGTGCCAGCATGGCTGGGCTAGGGGAGGATGAGCAGTTCTTC. J is TRBJ2-1 and V is TRBV2; D might be TRBD2 (6 bases). Germline CDR1 and CDR2: SNHLY and FYNNEI. Trimming removed 7 bases from V and 8 bases from J, with 18 bases in between. The CDR3 contains 14 residues.

The table lists this clonotype with many counts. The rearrangement joins TRBV4-3 to TRBJ1-3, with D possibly matching TRBD1 (5 bases). The CDR3 totals 15 residues. Trimming took off 5 bases at V and 0 bases at J, with 11 bases between the two ends. CDR1 is LGHNA and CDR2 is YSLEER in the germline V gene. CDR3 protein: CASSGTVSSGNTIYF. CDR3 nucleotides: TGCGCCAGCAGCGGGACCGTAAGCTCTGGAAACACCATATATTTT.

This clonotype was seen at least ten times. This rearrangement joins TRBV12-3 or TRBV12-4 to TRBJ2-4; TRBD2 might be the D (7 bases). The CDR3 has 15 residues. Deletions cut 4 bases from V and 1 base from J, with 11 bases between. The chain's CDR3 is CASSYREGAKNIQYF. The DNA of the CDR3 is TGTGCCAGCAGTTACAGGGAGGGTGCCAAAAACATTCAGTACTTC.

This clonotype was seen many times. The chain joins TRBV15 to TRBJ2-7; 10 bases are a match to TRBD1. CDR1 and CDR2 (germline): LNHNV, YYDKDF (reference sequence). The V gene end was trimmed by 2 bases and the J gene end by 5 bases; junction bases not matched to a gene: 6. CDR3 length: 15 amino acids. In nucleotides, the CDR3 is TGTGCCACCAGCAGACCGGGACAGGGGAAGCACGAGCAGTACTTC. It yields the protein CATSRPGQGKHEQYF.

This clonotype has a count of ten or more. The V gene is TRBV2, the J gene TRBJ2-1; 9 nucleotides align to TRBD2. CDR1 is SNHLY and CDR2 is FYNNEI in the germline V gene. The ends lost 2 bases at V and 6 bases at J; junction bases unmatched: 5. The CDR3 has 15 amino acids. CDR3 nucleotides: TGTGCCAGCAGTGAAAAAAGCGGGGGGATCAATGAGCAGTTCTTC. This gives the protein CASSEKSGGINEQFF.

This clonotype was found many times. The gene calls are TRBV2 and TRBJ1-1; maybe TRBD1 (5 bases). Germline values: CDR1 SNHLY, CDR2 FYNNEI. The CDR3 contains 14 residues. Trimming took 4 bases from V and 1 from J, leaving 10 bases between them. As DNA, the CDR3 is TGTGCCAGCAGTGTTACAGGACAGAACACTGAAGCTTTCTTT. Translating it yields CASSVTGQNTEAFF.

The chain carries TRBV20-1 and TRBJ2-4, with 12 bases aligning to TRBD2. This CDR3 region has 14 residues. The germline V gene encodes CDR1 DFQATT and CDR2 SNEGSKA (reference sequence). Trimming at V came to 5 bases and at J to 7 bases, leaving 6 bases not matched to a gene. The CDR3 DNA sequence: TGCAGTGCTTTGACTAGCGGGAGAGGCAACATTCAGTACTTC. Translating gives CSALTSGRGNIQYF.

In this sample, this clonotype turned up many times. V gene TRBV5-1 combines with J gene TRBJ2-2; D gene ambiguous. The CDR3 consists of 14 residues. Per germline, CDR1 SGHRS and CDR2 YFSETQ. The V and J ends lost 5 bases and 1 base respectively, with 9 bases between them. The CDR3 sequence is CASRPGRNTGELFF. CDR3 DNA: TGCGCCAGCAGGCCCGGACGGAACACCGGGGAGCTGTTTTTT.

This clonotype was found many times. The J gene is TRBJ2-1, the V gene TRBV20-1; tentatively, D is TRBD1 or TRBD2 (5 bases each). The CDR3 contains 16 residues. The germline V and J ends were trimmed by 1 base and 1 base, with 14 bases remaining between them. Germline V gene data show CDR1 as DFQATT and CDR2 as SNEGSKA (reference sequence). CDR3 coding DNA: TGCAGTGCTAGAGTTGCTTGGGGACCGTCCTACAATGAGCAGTTCTTC. Amino acids: CSARVAWGPSYNEQFF.

The chain has TRBV20-1 and TRBJ1-2; D might be TRBD1 (5 bases). The CDR3 runs to 14 residues. V was trimmed by 0 bases and J by 1 base, leaving 9 bases between them. The germline CDR1 and CDR2 sequences are DFQATT and SNEGSKA (reference sequence). CDR3 loop: CSARDKRGNYGYTF. The CDR3 DNA reads as TGCAGTGCTAGAGATAAGAGGGGTAACTATGGCTACACCTTC.

This clonotype was seen ten or more times. This chain connects TRBV24-1 to TRBJ2-2, with D hard to call. The CDR3 totals 12 residues. Germline V gene lookup returns CDR1 KGHDR and CDR2 SFDVKD. Trimming took off 5 bases at V and 8 bases at J, with 8 bases between the two ends. The CDR3 bases are TGTGCCACCAGTGGGAGTTGGGGGGAGCTGTTTTTT. It translates to CATSGSWGELFF.

Turning to this clonotype: A read error may explain this, as a much larger clone is one base away. The V call is TRBV5-1, the J call TRBJ2-5; TRBD2 is a possible D gene (5 bases). The CDR3 runs to 15 residues. From germline, CDR1 is SGHRS and CDR2 YFSETQ. The CDR3 loop is CASGFEGGVQETRYF. The DNA of the CDR3 is TGCGCCAGCGGCTTTGAGGGCGGAGTTCAAGAGACCCGGTACTTC.

Ten or more counts support this clonotype. The V and J genes are TRBV20-1 and TRBJ2-1; possible D gene TRBD2, 7 bases. The CDR3 covers 15 residues. V was cut by 0 bases and J by 5 bases, with 14 bases left in between. The germline V gene encodes CDR1 DFQATT and CDR2 SNEGSKA (reference sequence). The CDR3 bases are TGCAGTGCTAGAGATACAGGGAGGGTCCACAATGAGCAGTTCTTC. It translates to CSARDTGRVHNEQFF.